Shown below are 22 T cell receptor beta chains from a single sample sequenced in a study of OX40 agonist ivuxolimab in advanced cancers. The assay was immunoSEQ multiplex PCR, and TCRdb's table has in-frame clones only and misses some. The sample has 42,000 or so clones; over 75% are singletons. The sample here was CD4+ or CD8+ T cells sorted from blood, taken in a trial of the OX40 agonist ivuxolimab. Every receptor here comes from an adult with an advanced solid tumor such as melanoma, head and neck, liver or kidney cancer.

This clone showed up just once. The rearrangement joins TRBV5-8 to TRBJ1-1; 9 bases line up with TRBD1. The CDR3 totals 16 residues. Germline values: CDR1 SGHTS, CDR2 YDEGEE. V lost 1 base and J lost 0; bases outside the gene matches: 4. This chain's CDR3 is CASSLWTGVMNTEAFF. CDR3 DNA: TGTGCCAGCAGCTTGTGGACAGGGGTCATGAACACTGAAGCTTTCTTT.

The chain links TRBV5-1 to TRBJ2-3; 13 nucleotides line up with TRBD2. This CDR3 contains 17 residues. J gave up 5 bases and V 4 bases, and 10 bases lay outside the gene matches. Germline V lookup: CDR1 SGHRS, CDR2 YFSETQ. The CDR3 region is CASSPGEGLAGRDTQYF. The CDR3 DNA sequence: TGCGCCAGCAGCCCCGGAGAGGGACTAGCGGGACGAGATACGCAGTATTTT.

This chain uses TRBV4-1 with TRBJ2-1, with D hard to call. Trimming took off 0 bases at V and 2 bases at J, with 11 bases between the two ends. The CDR3 runs 16 residues. Germline V gene lookup returns CDR1 MGHRA and CDR2 YSYEKL. The CDR3 sequence is CASSQDSVSAYNEQFF. The CDR3 nucleotides are TGCGCCAGCAGCCAAGATTCCGTGAGCGCCTACAATGAGCAGTTCTTC.

The J gene is TRBJ1-6, the V gene TRBV2; 8 bases fit TRBD1. Unmatched junction bases numbered 9, after V lost 5 bases and J lost 9 bases. The length of the CDR3 is 15 residues. Per germline, CDR1 SNHLY and CDR2 FYNNEI. The CDR3 loop is CASSKTTGEGSPLHF. In nucleotides, the CDR3 is TGTGCCAGCAGTAAAACGACAGGGGAAGGTTCACCCCTCCACTTT.

V usage is TRBV19 and J usage is TRBJ2-3, with TRBD2 matching 7 bases. The CDR3 covers 16 residues. The junction had 7 bases not matched to a gene; V was cut back by 4 bases and J by 0 bases. The germline V gene encodes CDR1 LNHDA and CDR2 SQIVND (reference sequence). The CDR3 sequence: CASSKLAETSTDTQYF. CDR3 DNA sequence: TGTGCCAGTAGTAAGCTAGCGGAAACTAGCACAGATACGCAGTATTTT.

The chain employs TRBV6-6 and TRBJ1-3; the match to TRBD1 covers 7 bases. Per germline, CDR1 MNHNY and CDR2 SVGAGI (reference sequence). CDR3 length: 13 amino acids. Trimming at V came to 0 bases and at J to 12 bases, leaving 5 bases not matched to a gene. DNA of the CDR3: TGTGCCAGCAGTTACTCGGAGGGGACAGTCATATATTTT. Translating it yields CASSYSEGTVIYF.

The J gene is TRBJ1-1, the V gene TRBV5-1; D gene unclear. The CDR3 is 13 amino acids. The germline V gene encodes CDR1 SGHRS and CDR2 YFSETQ. Trimming removed 2 bases at V and 3 bases at J, with 8 bases between. CDR3 sequence reads: CASSFGSDTEAFF. The DNA for the CDR3 is TGCGCCAGCAGCTTTGGGTCAGACACTGAAGCTTTCTTT.

The rearrangement links TRBV5-1 to TRBJ2-5; 9 nucleotides align to TRBD1. Germline V CDR1 and CDR2: SGHRS, YFSETQ. The V gene end was trimmed by 1 base and the J gene end by 3 bases; junction bases not matched to a gene: 7. There are 16 residues in the CDR3. This CDR3 is CASSLFPGTGKETQYF. The DNA of the CDR3 is TGCGCCAGCAGCTTGTTCCCCGGGACAGGGAAAGAGACCCAGTACTTC.

This clone was observed a few times. The chain joins TRBV28 to TRBJ1-6, with D uncertain. The CDR3 totals 12 residues. V shed 6 bases and J shed 0 bases, with 0 bases lying between them. Looked up from germline, CDR1 is MDHEN and CDR2 is SYDVKM. The chain's CDR3 is CASSSYNSPLHF. The CDR3 bases are TGTGCCAGCAGCTCCTATAATTCACCCCTCCACTTT.

This rearrangement joins TRBV5-1 to TRBJ2-2, with TRBD2 matching over 12 bases. V shed 0 bases and J 0 bases; nucleotides not matched to a gene: 6. The CDR3 has 19 residues. Germline-derived CDR1 and CDR2 are SGHRS and YFSETQ. CDR3 protein: CASSLATSGGISNTGELFF. For the CDR3, the DNA is TGCGCCAGCAGCTTGGCTACTAGCGGGGGGATATCGAACACCGGGGAGCTGTTTTTT.

This clone is labeled as medium-sized (0.01 to 0.1%). The chain has TRBV6-6 and TRBJ2-7; 7 bases map to TRBD1. Trimming took 0 bases from V and 2 from J; bases not matched to a gene: 1. CDR3 length: 14 amino acids. Germline CDR1 is MNHNY and CDR2 is SVGAGI (reference sequence). In nucleotides, the CDR3 is TGTGCCAGCAGTTACTCACAGGGGCCCTACGAGCAGTACTTC. Its translation is CASSYSQGPYEQYF.

The chain recombines TRBV7-9 with TRBJ1-1; tentatively, D is TRBD1 (6 bases). V was pared by 3 bases and J by 0 bases, with 17 bases between. Germline V gives CDR1 SEHNR, CDR2 FQNEAQ (reference sequence). The CDR3 length is 17 residues. The CDR3 region has the DNA TGTGCCAGCAGCTTGGACCCTTTGGACAGATTGAACACTGAAGCTTTCTTT. Translation gives CASSLDPLDRLNTEAFF.

The V call is TRBV10-3, the J call TRBJ2-7; D is undetermined. From germline, CDR1 is ENHRY and CDR2 SYGVKD. With 4 bases removed from V and 6 bases from J, the gap between germline ends came to 16 bases. The CDR3 runs to 14 residues. The CDR3 sequence: CAISGWTQNPEQYF. The CDR3 nucleotides are TGTGCCATCAGTGGATGGACCCAGAACCCCGAGCAGTACTTC.

This clone was seen only once. The V call is TRBV6-1, the J call TRBJ1-1; no clear D gene. This CDR3 contains 12 residues. The V end was cut by 2 bases, the J end by 5 bases, with 6 bases between. Per germline, CDR1 MNHNS and CDR2 SASEGT. The CDR3 nucleotides are TGTGCCAGCAGTGAATCAAGAACTGAAGCTTTCTTT. Residues: CASSESRTEAFF.

The sample holds a few counts of this clone. V is TRBV2 and J is TRBJ2-5; 8 bases are a match to TRBD1. Germline CDR1 is SNHLY and CDR2 is FYNNEI. Germline trimming cut 9 bases from V and 2 bases from J; bases unmatched to any gene: 2. CDR3 length equals 12 residues. CDR3 loop: CARRTGQETQYF. CDR3 nucleotides: TGTGCCAGGAGGACAGGGCAAGAGACCCAGTACTTC.

The CDR3, as DNA: TGCGCCAGCAGCTTGGGAGACAGGGGGCTTCGGAGGCAGTATTTT. The encoded protein is CASSLGDRGLRRQYF. The chain joins TRBV5-1 to TRBJ2-3; 10 nucleotides agree with TRBD1. V was pared by 0 bases and J by 11 bases, with 9 bases of the junction left unmatched. The CDR3 contains 15 residues. Germline V gene sequence: CDR1 SGHRS, CDR2 YFSETQ.

This sequence joins TRBV4-1 and TRBJ2-1, with unresolved D. This CDR3 spans 14 amino acids. Trimming removed 0 bases at V and 3 bases at J, with 6 bases between. Germline V CDR1 and CDR2: MGHRA, YSYEKL. The CDR3 sequence is CASSQDTYYNEQFF. The CDR3 DNA sequence: TGCGCCAGCAGCCAAGATACCTACTACAATGAGCAGTTCTTC.

The V and J genes are TRBV19 and TRBJ2-1; a weak D match, TRBD1 (5 bases). This CDR3 is 16 amino acids long. The V end was cut by 5 bases, the J end by 3 bases, with 17 bases between. CDR1 LNHDA and CDR2 SQIVND come from the germline V gene (reference sequence). DNA of the CDR3: TGTGCCAGTAGTTTTAGGGGCGGAGTAGTCTACAATGAGCAGTTCTTC. Amino acids: CASSFRGGVVYNEQFF.

A single count supports this clone. V and J are TRBV7-2 and TRBJ1-5, with 8 nucleotides matching TRBD1. This CDR3 spans 14 amino acids. Germline V gene sequence: CDR1 SGHTA, CDR2 FQGNSA. V gave up 2 bases and J gave up 7 bases; unmatched junction bases: 4. In DNA, the CDR3 is TGTGCCAGCAGCTTAAACAGGGGGAAACAGCCCCAGCATTTT. Amino acid sequence: CASSLNRGKQPQHF. Based on the CDR3 plus reference TRBV7-2 and TRBJ1-5, the full variable domain is GAGVSQSPSNKVTEKGKDVELRCDPISGHTALYWYRQSLGQGLEFLIYFQGNSAPDKSGLPSDRFSAERTGGSVSTLTIQRTQQEDSAVYLCASSLNRGKQPQHFGDGTRLSIL.

V gene TRBV19 combines with J gene TRBJ2-5, with D perhaps TRBD1 or TRBD2 (6 bases each). CDR1 and CDR2 from the germline V gene are LNHDA and SQIVND (reference sequence). With 4 bases removed from V and 5 bases from J, the gap between germline ends came to 17 bases. The CDR3 length is 15 residues. CDR3 loop: CASSTRGQGIETQYF. CDR3 nucleotide sequence: TGTGCCAGTAGTACCCGGGGGCAGGGTATTGAGACCCAGTACTTC.

This clone came up a few times. The rearrangement joins TRBV5-6 to TRBJ2-4, with a tentative D call TRBD2 (5 bases). V was trimmed by 4 bases and J by 9 bases, leaving 17 bases between them. This CDR3 is 14 amino acids long. Germline CDR1 reads SGHDT; CDR2 reads YYEEEE. This CDR3 is CASSPGYSSSIQYF. In nucleotides, the CDR3 is TGTGCCAGCAGCCCGGGGTACTCTTCAAGCATTCAGTACTTC. Variable domain in full (rest from reference TRBV5-6 and TRBJ2-4): DAGVTQSPTHLIKTRGQQVTLRCSPKSGHDTVSWYQQALGQGPQFIFQYYEEEERQRGNFPDRFSGHQFPNYSSELNVNALLLGDSALYLCASSPGYSSSIQYFGAGTRLSVL.

The chain links TRBV15 to TRBJ1-1; D is undetermined. CDR1 LNHNV and CDR2 YYDKDF come from the germline V gene (reference sequence). The V end was cut by 7 bases, the J end by 0 bases, with 12 bases between. The CDR3 extends over 14 amino acids. The CDR3 coding sequence is TGTGCCACCACTCCCGACCGATTGAACACTGAAGCTTTCTTT. Translation gives CATTPDRLNTEAFF.